This TCR beta chain came from a study of cytomegalovirus exposure and HLA in healthy donors. V lost 2 bases to trimming and J lost 3 bases; unmatched junction nucleotides: 1. Germline CDR1 is MNHGY and CDR2 is SAAAGT. CDR3 length: 13 residues. With 60 Vbeta and 13 Jbeta primers, the PCR was carried out. Clones were read by immunoSEQ multiplex PCR, and TCRdb kept only the in-frame ones, dropping some. This sample has some 150,000 clones, with around 74% found just once. This rearrangement joins TRBV6-8 to TRBJ2-7; TRBD1 matches at 7 bases. The sequence derives from a female donor in good health and CMV-seronegative. Sequencing input: PBMCs. CDR3 residues: CASSYRDSYEQYF. The CDR3 nucleotides read TGTGCCAGCAGTTACCGGGACAGCTACGAGCAGTACTTC.